This TCR beta chain appears in the sequencing data of a study of post-analysis software for immune sequencing data. Study-level background: Multiple sclerosis in the patients followed relapsing-remitting, secondary progressive and progressive-relapsing courses. Overall study results and limits: The five TRBV segments detected at higher frequency in patients than in controls included TRBV5-6, TRBV5-1 and TRBV20-1. Strong co-clustering by F measure was seen for same-batch samples.

A note on this clonotype: Its specificity is unknown.

CDR1 and CDR2 from the germline V gene are ENHRY and SYGVKD. V was pared by 6 bases and J by 2 bases, with 5 bases of the junction left unmatched. CDR3 length: 15 residues. Unique-molecular-identifier-tagged TCR beta cDNA libraries were used. From around 1 to 10 million T cells, 400,000 to 600,000 cDNA molecules were obtained. A single record per CDR3 protein comes from TCRdb applying MiXCR to the PCR reads. This sample has roughly 800,000 distinct CDR3 sequences; 30% occur once, and the top ten carry approximately 0.55%. The chain carries TRBV10-3 and TRBJ1-5; 9 bases align to TRBD1. The source material was blood. The receptor was isolated from a girl under 18 with multiple sclerosis. The DNA for the CDR3 is TGTGCCATCAGCCATCGGGACAGGGGCAATCAGCCCCAGCATTTT. Protein product: CAISHRDRGNQPQHF.